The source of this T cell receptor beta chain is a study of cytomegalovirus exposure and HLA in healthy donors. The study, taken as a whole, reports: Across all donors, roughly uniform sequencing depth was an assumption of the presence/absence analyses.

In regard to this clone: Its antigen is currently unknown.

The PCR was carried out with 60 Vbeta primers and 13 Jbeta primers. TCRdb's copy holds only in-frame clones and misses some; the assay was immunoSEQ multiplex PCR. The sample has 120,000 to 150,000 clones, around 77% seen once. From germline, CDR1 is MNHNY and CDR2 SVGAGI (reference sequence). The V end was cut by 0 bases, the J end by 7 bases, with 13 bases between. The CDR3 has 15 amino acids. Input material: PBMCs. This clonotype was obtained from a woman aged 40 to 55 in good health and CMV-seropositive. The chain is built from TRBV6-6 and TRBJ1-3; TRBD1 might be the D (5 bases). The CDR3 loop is CASSYSRGGTNTIYF. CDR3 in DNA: TGTGCCAGCAGTTACTCCCGCGGGGGTACTAACACCATATATTTT.